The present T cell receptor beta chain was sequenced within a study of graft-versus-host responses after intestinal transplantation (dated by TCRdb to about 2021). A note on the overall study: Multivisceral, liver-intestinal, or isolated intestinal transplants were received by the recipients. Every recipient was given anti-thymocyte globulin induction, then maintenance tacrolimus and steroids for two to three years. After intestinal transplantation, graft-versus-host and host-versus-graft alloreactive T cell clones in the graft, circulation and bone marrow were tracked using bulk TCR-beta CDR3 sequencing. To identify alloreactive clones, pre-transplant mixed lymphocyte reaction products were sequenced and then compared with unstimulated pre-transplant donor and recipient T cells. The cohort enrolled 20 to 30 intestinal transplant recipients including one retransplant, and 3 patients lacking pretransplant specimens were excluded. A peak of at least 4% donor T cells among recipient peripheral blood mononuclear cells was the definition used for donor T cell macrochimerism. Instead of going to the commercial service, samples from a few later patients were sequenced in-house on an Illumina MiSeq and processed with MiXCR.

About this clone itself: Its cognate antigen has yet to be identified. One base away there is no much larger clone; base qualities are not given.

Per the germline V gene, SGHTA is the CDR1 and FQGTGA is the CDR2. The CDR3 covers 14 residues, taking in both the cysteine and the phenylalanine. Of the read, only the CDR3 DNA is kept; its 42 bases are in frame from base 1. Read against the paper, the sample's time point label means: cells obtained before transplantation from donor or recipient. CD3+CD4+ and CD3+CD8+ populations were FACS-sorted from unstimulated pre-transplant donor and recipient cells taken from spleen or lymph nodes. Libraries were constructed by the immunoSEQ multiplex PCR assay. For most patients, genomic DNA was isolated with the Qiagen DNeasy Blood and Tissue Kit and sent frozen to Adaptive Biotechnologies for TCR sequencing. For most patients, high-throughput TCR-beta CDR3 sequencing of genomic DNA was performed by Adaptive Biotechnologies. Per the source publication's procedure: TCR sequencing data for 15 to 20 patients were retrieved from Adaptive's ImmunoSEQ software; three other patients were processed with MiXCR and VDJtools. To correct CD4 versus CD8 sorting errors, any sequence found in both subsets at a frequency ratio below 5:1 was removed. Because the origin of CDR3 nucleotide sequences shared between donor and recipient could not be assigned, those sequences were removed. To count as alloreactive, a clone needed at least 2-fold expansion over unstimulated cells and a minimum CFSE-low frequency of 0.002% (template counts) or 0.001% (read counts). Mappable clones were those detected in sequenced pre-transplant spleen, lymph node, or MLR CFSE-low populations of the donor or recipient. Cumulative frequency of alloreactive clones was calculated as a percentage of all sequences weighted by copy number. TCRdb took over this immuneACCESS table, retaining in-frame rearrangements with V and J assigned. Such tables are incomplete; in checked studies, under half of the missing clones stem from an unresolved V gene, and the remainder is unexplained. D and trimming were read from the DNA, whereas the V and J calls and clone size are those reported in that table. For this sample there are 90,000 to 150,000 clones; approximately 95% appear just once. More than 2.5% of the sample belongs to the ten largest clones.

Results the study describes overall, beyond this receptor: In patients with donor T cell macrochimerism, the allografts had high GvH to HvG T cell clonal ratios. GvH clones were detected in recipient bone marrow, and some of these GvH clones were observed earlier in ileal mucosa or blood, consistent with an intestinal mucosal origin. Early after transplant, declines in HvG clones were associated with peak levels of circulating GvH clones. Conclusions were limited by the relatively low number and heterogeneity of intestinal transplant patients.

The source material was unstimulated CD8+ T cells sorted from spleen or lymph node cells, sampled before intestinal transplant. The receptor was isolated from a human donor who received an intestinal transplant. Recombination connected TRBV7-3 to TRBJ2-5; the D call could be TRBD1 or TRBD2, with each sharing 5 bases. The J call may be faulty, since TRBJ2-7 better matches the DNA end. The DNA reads TGTGCCAGCGCGCAAACGGGGCTACCCTACGAGCAGTACTTC. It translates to CASAQTGLPYEQYF.